One sample yielded the 9 T cell receptor beta chains listed below, sequenced in a study of shared T cell receptors in the human thymus. TCRdb's copy holds only in-frame clones and misses some; the assay was immunoSEQ multiplex PCR. Among 550,000 to 800,000 clones listed, approximately 83% were seen once. The sample was also linked to a second study, of human thymus T cells.

Material: thymocytes. The receptor source for this set is a girl under three years old with a congenital heart defect.

The chain is built from TRBV28 and TRBJ2-4, with a tentative D call TRBD2 (5 bases). The germline V gene has CDR1 MDHEN and CDR2 SYDVKM. The CDR3 is 15 residues long. V dropped 3 bases and J dropped 5 bases, with 14 bases sitting between them. The CDR3 here is CASSFWTWGENIQYF. The CDR3 bases are TGTGCCAGCAGTTTTTGGACTTGGGGAGAAAACATTCAGTACTTC. The full variable domain, with the rest looked up from reference TRBV28 and TRBJ2-4, is DVKVTQSSRYLVKRTGEKVFLECVQDMDHENMFWYRQDPGLGLRLIYFSYDVKMKEKGDIPEGYSVSREKKERFSLILESASTNQTSMYLCASSFWTWGENIQYFGAGTRLSVL.

The chain joins TRBV28 to TRBJ1-5, with 7 nucleotides matching TRBD1. The CDR3 is 15 residues long. CDR1 and CDR2 (germline): MDHEN, SYDVKM. Germline trimming cut 7 bases from V and 2 bases from J; bases unmatched to any gene: 8. The CDR3 DNA sequence: TGTGCCAGCACCCCCGGGACAGAGCGCAATCAGCCCCAGCATTTT. Protein product: CASTPGTERNQPQHF.

The chain links TRBV5-6 to TRBJ2-5, with no clear D. CDR3 length: 14 residues. Germline V lookup: CDR1 SGHDT, CDR2 YYEEEE. Trimming cost V 1 base and J 1 base, with 8 bases left between them. The CDR3 DNA reads TGTGCCAGCAGCTTGTACGGGTCCCAAGAGACCCAGTACTTC. Translated: CASSLYGSQETQYF. The full variable domain, in which reference TRBV5-6 and TRBJ2-5 provide the parts outside the CDR3, is DAGVTQSPTHLIKTRGQQVTLRCSPKSGHDTVSWYQQALGQGPQFIFQYYEEEERQRGNFPDRFSGHQFPNYSSELNVNALLLGDSALYLCASSLYGSQETQYFGPGTRLLVL.

This clone has only a few counts. The V call is TRBV4-2, the J call TRBJ1-5; D might be TRBD1 (5 bases). The CDR3 contains 18 residues. Germline V gene sequence: CDR1 LGHNA, CDR2 YNFKEQ. Trimming pared 0 bases from V and 4 bases from J, leaving 19 bases between. The CDR3 reads CASSQEVRQSLSNQPQHF. The CDR3 DNA is TGTGCCAGCAGCCAAGAGGTCAGACAGTCCCTATCTAATCAGCCCCAGCATTTT.

The CDR3 DNA reads as TGTGCCAGCAGTTTTATCGGGGTTAGCTACGAGCAGTACTTC. Encoded protein: CASSFIGVSYEQYF. This chain uses TRBV28 with TRBJ2-7, with a possible D match to TRBD2 (5 bases). V lost 3 bases to trimming and J lost 3 bases, with 12 bases between them. There are 14 residues in the CDR3. Germline V gives CDR1 MDHEN, CDR2 SYDVKM. Using reference TRBV28 and TRBJ2-7 for the parts outside the CDR3, the full variable domain is DVKVTQSSRYLVKRTGEKVFLECVQDMDHENMFWYRQDPGLGLRLIYFSYDVKMKEKGDIPEGYSVSREKKERFSLILESASTNQTSMYLCASSFIGVSYEQYFGPGTRLTVT.

There are a few counts of this clone. The genes are TRBV14 and TRBJ2-1; 9 nucleotides agree with TRBD2. The CDR3 contains 13 residues. V lost 8 bases, J lost 9 bases, and 8 bases stayed unmatched. The germline V gene has CDR1 SGHDN and CDR2 FVKESK. The CDR3 DNA is TGTGCCAGCGCTCGTAGCGGGGGTTCTGAGCAGTTCTTC. Protein: CASARSGGSEQFF. The whole variable domain, remainder taken from reference TRBV14 and TRBJ2-1, is EAGVTQFPSHSVIEKGQTVTLRCDPISGHDNLYWYRRVMGKEIKFLLHFVKESKQDESGMPNNRFLAERTGGTYSTLKVQPAELEDSGVYFCASARSGGSEQFFGPGTRLTVL.

This clone has just one count. J is TRBJ1-6 and V is TRBV19, with D possibly matching TRBD1 (6 bases). The CDR3 is 13 amino acids. Germline V gene data show CDR1 as LNHDA and CDR2 as SQIVND (reference sequence). CDR3 DNA: TGTGCGACAACCGGGACACCCAATTCACCCCTCCACTTT. Translating it yields CATTGTPNSPLHF.

The V and J genes are TRBV7-2 and TRBJ1-1; D gene uncertain. With 5 bases removed from V and 4 bases from J, the gap between germline ends came to 8 bases. Germline CDR1 SGHTA, CDR2 FQGNSA. This CDR3 region has 12 residues. CDR3 in amino acids: CASSLSSTEAFF. The CDR3 DNA follows: TGTGCCAGCAGCCTCTCGAGCACTGAAGCTTTCTTT.

The chain links TRBV7-9 to TRBJ2-2, with D tentatively TRBD1 (5 bases). In germline, CDR1 is SEHNR, CDR2 FQNEAQ (reference sequence). The CDR3 totals 14 residues. The V end was cut by 5 bases, the J end by 4 bases, with 11 bases between. The CDR3, as DNA: TGTGCCAGCAGCCCAGACAGATCCACCGGGGAGCTGTTTTTT. It encodes CASSPDRSTGELFF. The variable domain in full, completed from reference TRBV7-9 and TRBJ2-2, reads DTGVSQNPRHKITKRGQNVTFRCDPISEHNRLYWYRQTLGQGPEFLTYFQNEAQLEKSRLLSDRFSAERPKGSFSTLEIQRTEQGDSAMYLCASSPDRSTGELFFGEGSRLTVL.